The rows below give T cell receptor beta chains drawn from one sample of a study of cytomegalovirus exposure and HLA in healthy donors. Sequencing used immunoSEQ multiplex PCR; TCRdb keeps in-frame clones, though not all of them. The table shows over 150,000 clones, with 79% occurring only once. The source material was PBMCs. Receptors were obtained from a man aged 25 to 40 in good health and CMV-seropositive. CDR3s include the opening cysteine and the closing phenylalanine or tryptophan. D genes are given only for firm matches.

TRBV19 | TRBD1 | CASSIQGAREKLFF
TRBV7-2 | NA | CASSPEGRSSYEQYF
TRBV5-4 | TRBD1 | CASSLDRGQTEAFF
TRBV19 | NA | CASSQDTSYNSPLHF
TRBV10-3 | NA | CAISESGLNQETQYF
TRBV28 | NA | CASSLSSRQPQHF
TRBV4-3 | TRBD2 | CASSQESGGRKNTGELFF
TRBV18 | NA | CASSPGGEETQYF
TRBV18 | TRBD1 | CASSSTSGVQGDYGYTF
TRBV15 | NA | CATSRDRTSSGGYTF
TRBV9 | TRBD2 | CASSYLGTSGGEQFF
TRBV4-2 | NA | CASSQEGGAGDTNEKLFF
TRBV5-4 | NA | CASSPRDTQYF
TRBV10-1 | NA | CASNPTVDEQFF
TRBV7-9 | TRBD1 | CASSSVGQPFSGNTIYF
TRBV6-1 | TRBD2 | CASRTGTSGAYEQYF
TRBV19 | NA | CASSQGQVGYEQYF
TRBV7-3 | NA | CAIRSPPAPQHF
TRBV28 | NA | CASSYPSDWRTGELFF
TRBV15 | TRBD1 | CATSSDRGNKFYTQYF
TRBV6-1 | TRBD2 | CASSENSGGSTDTQYF
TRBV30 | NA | CAWSVGAYGYTF
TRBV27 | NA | CASGPRGNTIYF
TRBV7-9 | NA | CASSSAYPWTDRDGYTF
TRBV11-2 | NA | CASSPTGYNEQFF
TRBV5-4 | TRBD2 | CASKDAGASSYEQYF
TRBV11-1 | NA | CASSLAPGQFEAFF
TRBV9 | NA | CASSVEGRDGPNTGELFF
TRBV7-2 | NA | CASSLQGGTNQPQHF
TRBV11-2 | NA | CATTSTQETQYF
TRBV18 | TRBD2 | CASSPRLAGEAEQFF